This TCR beta chain was sequenced in a study of OX40 agonist ivuxolimab in advanced cancers. Study context: People who had prior anti-PD-1, anti-PD-L1 or anti-CTLA-4 therapy could take part, and approximately 44% had some. Study-level results: CD4+ T cells averaged fewer expanded clones than CD8+ T cells.

Germline trimming cut 4 bases from V and 3 bases from J; bases unmatched to any gene: 18. The CDR3 has 20 residues. The germline gives CDR1 SGHRS, CDR2 YFSETQ. The sampling schedule covered blood at baseline, cycle 4 day 1, and cycle 7 day 1. This table comes from immunoSEQ multiplex PCR, and its TCRdb copy is limited to in-frame clones, with some not included. The repertoire includes under 20,000 clones, roughly 82% of them detected once, and roughly 3% sits in the top ten. Details on this clone: What it binds is not known.

The sample was CD4+ or CD8+ T cells sorted from blood, taken in a trial of the OX40 agonist ivuxolimab. The clonotype originates from an adult with an advanced solid tumor such as melanoma, head and neck, liver or kidney cancer. J is TRBJ2-1 and V is TRBV5-1, with TRBD2 identical over 11 bases. CDR3 DNA: TGCGCCAGCAGCAGGAGCCCTAGCGGGGGGTCATACGAGGTCTACAATGAGCAGTTCTTC. It translates to CASSRSPSGGSYEVYNEQFF.